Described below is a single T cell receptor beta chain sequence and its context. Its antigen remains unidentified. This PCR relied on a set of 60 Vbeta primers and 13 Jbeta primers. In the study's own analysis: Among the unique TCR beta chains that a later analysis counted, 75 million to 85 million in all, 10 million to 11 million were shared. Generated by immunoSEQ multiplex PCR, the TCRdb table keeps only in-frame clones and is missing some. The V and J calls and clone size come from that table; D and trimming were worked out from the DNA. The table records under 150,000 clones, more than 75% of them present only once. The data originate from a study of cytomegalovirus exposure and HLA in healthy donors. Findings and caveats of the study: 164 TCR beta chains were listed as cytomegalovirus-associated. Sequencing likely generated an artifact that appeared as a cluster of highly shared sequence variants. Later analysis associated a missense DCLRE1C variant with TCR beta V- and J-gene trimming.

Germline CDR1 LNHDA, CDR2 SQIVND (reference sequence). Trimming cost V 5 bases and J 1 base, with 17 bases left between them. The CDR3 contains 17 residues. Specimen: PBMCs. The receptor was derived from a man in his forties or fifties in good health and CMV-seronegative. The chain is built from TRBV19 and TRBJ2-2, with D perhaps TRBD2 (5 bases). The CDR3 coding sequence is TGTGCCAGTAGTGGGAATGAGGGCCTCGTGAACACCGGGGAGCTGTTTTTT. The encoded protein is CASSGNEGLVNTGELFF.